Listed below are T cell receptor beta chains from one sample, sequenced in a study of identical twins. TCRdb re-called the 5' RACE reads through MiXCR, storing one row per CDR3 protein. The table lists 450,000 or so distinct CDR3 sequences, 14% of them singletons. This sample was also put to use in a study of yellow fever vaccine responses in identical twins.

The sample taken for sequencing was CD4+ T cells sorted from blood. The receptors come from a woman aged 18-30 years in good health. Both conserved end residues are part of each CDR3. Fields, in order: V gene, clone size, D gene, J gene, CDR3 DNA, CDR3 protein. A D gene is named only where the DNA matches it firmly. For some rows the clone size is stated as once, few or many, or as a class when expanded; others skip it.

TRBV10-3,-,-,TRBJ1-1,TGTGCCATCAGTGAGTCGAGGGCGGCGAACACTGAAGCTTTCTTT,CAISESRAANTEAFF
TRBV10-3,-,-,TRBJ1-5,TGTGCCATCAAGGGGGGTAGCAATCAGCCCCAGCATTTT,CAIKGGSNQPQHF
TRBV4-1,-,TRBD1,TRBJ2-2,TGCGCCAGCAGCCCTACGGACAGGGAGACCGGGGAGCTGTTTTTT,CASSPTDRETGELFF
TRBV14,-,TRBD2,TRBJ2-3,TGTGCCAGCAAACTAAGCGGGGCTAGCACAGATACGCAGTATTTT,CASKLSGASTDTQYF
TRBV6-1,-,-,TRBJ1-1,TGTGCCAGCAAGACGACACAGCCTATCACCTATGACACTGAAGCTTTCTTT,CASKTTQPITYDTEAFF
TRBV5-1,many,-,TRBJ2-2,TGCGCCAGCAGCGGGGTGACTACATCACCGGGGGAGCTGTTTTTT,CASSGVTTSPGELFF
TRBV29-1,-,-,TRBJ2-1,TGCAGCGTTGGTGGGACACGGTACAATGAGCAGTTCTTC,CSVGGTRYNEQFF
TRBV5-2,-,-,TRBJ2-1,TGTGCCAGCAGCCCGCGACGTGAATCGAGCGCCTACAATGAGCAGTTCTTC,CASSPRRESSAYNEQFF
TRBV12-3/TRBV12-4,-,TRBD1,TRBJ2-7,TGTGCCAGCAGGGGACAGCTTAGCTCCTACGAGCAGTACTTC,CASRGQLSSYEQYF
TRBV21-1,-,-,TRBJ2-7,TGTGCCAGCAGCCCAGGGGGGACGGGGGAGCAGTACTTC,CASSPGGTGEQYF
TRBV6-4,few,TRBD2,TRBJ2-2,TGTGCCAGCAGTGAGAGGCGGGGGAAGGACACCGGGGAGCTGTTTTTT,CASSERRGKDTGELFF
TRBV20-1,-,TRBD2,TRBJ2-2,TGCAGTGCTGCGAGCGCGCGGGGGACCGGGGAGCTGTTTTTT,CSAASARGTGELFF
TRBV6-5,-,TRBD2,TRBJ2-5,TGTGCCAGCAGTTATAGCGGGGCTCAAGAGACCCAGTACTTC,CASSYSGAQETQYF
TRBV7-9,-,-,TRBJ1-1,TGTGCCAGCACCAAGCAGGGCGTGGTCACTGAAGCTTTCTTT,CASTKQGVVTEAFF
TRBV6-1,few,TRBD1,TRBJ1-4,TGTGCCAGCAGTACCGGGACAGGGTATGAAAAACTGTTTTTT,CASSTGTGYEKLFF
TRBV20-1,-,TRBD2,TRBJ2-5,TGCAGTGCTAGAGATCTCCGAGGTAGCGGGAACTTCCAAGAGACCCAGTACTTC,CSARDLRGSGNFQETQYF
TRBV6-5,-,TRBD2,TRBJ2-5,TGTGCCAGCAGTTACGGCAGCGGGAAAGGAATAGAGACCCAGTACTTC,CASSYGSGKGIETQYF
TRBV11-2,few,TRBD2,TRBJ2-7,TGTGCCAGCAGCCCCGGACTAGCGAAGGGGGGCGAGCAGTACTTC,CASSPGLAKGGEQYF
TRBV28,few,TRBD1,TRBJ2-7,TGTGCCAGCACCCTACAGGGGGCCACCTACGAGCAGTACTTC,CASTLQGATYEQYF
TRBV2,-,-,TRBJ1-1,TGTGCCAGCAGCAGGACGTTGATGAACACTGAAGCTTTCTTT,CASSRTLMNTEAFF
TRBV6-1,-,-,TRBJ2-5,TGTGCCAGCAGCGTTCTCCGGGGGAGCCCTATCCAAGAGACCCAGTACTTC,CASSVLRGSPIQETQYF
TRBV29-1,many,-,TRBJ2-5,TGCAGCGCCCAGTACTTCCAAGAGATGGGAGCTCGGACCCAGTACTTC,CSAQYFQEMGARTQYF
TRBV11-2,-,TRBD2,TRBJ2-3,TGTGCCAGCAGCGCGGGACTAGCAACCACAGATACGCAGTATTTT,CASSAGLATTDTQYF
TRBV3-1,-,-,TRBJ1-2,TGTGCCAGCAGCCAAGAGGGGAGCTATGGCTACACCTTC,CASSQEGSYGYTF
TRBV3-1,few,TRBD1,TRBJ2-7,TGTGCCAGCAGCTCCCCGGGACAGGGAACCTACGAGCAGTACTTC,CASSSPGQGTYEQYF
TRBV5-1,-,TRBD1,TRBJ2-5,TGCGCCAGCAGGCTGCGACAGGGGTTCCAAGAGACCCAGTACTTC,CASRLRQGFQETQYF
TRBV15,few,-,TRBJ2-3,TGTGCCACCAGCAGAGATCGCCCACACCCTACAGATACGCAGTATTTT,CATSRDRPHPTDTQYF
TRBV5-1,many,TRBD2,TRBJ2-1,TGCGCCAGCAGCTTGGGGACTAGCGGGGGGGTAAATGAGCAGTTCTTC,CASSLGTSGGVNEQFF
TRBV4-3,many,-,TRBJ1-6,TGCGCCAGCAGCCAAGAGGCAAGGGGGTCACCCCTCCACTTT,CASSQEARGSPLHF
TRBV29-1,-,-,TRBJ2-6,TGCAGCGTTTCAATGCGGACAGCCAACGTCCTGACTTTC,CSVSMRTANVLTF
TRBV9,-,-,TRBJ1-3,TGTGCCAGCAGCGTAACAGTCGCCCACTCTGGAAACACCATATATTTT,CASSVTVAHSGNTIYF
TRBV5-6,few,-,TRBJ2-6,TGTGCCAGCAGATTCCAGGGGACTGGGGCCAACGTCCTGACTTTC,CASRFQGTGANVLTF
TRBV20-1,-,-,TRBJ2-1,TGCAGTGCTAGAGAGATAATAAGCTCCTACAATGAGCAGTTCTTC,CSAREIISSYNEQFF
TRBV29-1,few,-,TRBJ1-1,TGCAGCGCGCGCTACTTAGTGCGCGACACTGAAGCTTTCTTT,CSARYLVRDTEAFF
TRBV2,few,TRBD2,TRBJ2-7,TGTGCCAGCAGTGCCAGCGGGGCACTGGGCGAGCAGTACTTC,CASSASGALGEQYF
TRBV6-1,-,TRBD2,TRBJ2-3,TGTGCCAGCAGTATTAGCGGGACTAGCACAGATACGCAGTATTTT,CASSISGTSTDTQYF
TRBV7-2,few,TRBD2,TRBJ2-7,TGTGCCAGCAGCTTTGGACTAGATGGTTACGAGCAGTACTTC,CASSFGLDGYEQYF